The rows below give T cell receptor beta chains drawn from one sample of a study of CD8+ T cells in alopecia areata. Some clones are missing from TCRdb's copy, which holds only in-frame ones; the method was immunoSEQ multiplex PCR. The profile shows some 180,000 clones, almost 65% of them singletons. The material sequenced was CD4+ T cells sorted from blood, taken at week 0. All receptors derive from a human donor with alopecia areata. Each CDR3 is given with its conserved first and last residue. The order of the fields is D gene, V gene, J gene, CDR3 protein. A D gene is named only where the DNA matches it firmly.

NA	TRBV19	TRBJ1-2	CASTTSMGQHYGYTF
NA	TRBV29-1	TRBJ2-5	CSVESTQETQYF
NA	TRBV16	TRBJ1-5	CASSQSRDQPQHF
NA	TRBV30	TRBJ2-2	CATGWGTTGELFF
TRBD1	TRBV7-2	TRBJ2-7	CASSSTGGPYEQYF
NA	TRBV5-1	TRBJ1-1	CASSLGYTGGTEAFF
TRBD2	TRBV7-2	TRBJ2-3	CASSSGLAGKGPDTQYF
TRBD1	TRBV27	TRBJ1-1	CASSFSTGGTEAFF
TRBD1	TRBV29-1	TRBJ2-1	CSAGTGYNEQFF
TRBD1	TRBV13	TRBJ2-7	CASSFPGQGNEQYF
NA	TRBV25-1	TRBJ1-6	CASSGTRQPNSPLHF
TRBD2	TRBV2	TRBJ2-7	CASGGVLSYEQYF
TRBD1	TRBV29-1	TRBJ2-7	CSARDRVNEQYF
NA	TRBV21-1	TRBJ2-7	CASSKASEISYEQYF
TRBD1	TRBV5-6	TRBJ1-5	CASSEYLGTGNQPQHF
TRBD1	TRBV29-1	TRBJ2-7	CSAAKQGAGEQYF
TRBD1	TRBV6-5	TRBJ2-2	CASSYGTGETGELFF
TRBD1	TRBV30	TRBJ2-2	CAWTGQRITGELFF
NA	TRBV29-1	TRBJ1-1	CSVALTNTEAFF
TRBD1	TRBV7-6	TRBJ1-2	CASSLATGGSYGYTF
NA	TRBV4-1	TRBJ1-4	CASSHYRGLFF
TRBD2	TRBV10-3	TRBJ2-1	CAISPTSGTSGSYNEQFF
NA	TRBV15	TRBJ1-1	CATSREGGRNTEAFF
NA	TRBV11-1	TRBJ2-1	CASSLDFGLAGEQFF
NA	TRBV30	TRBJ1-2	CAWSDSGYGYTF
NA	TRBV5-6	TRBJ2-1	CASSTPGGPEQFF
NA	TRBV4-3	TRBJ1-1	CASSQNRANTEAFF
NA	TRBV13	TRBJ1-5	CASSLGGGNQPQHF
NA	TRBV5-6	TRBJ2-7	CASSLNRVIEQYF